These 21 T cell receptor beta chains share one sample of origin, sequenced in a study of chronic HIV infection and antiretroviral therapy. TCRdb used MiXCR to reprocess the 5' RACE reads, holding one entry per CDR3 protein. The table shows 39,000 or so distinct CDR3 sequences, with around 8.7% occurring only once. Sequenced: peripheral blood. The origin of the receptors is an adult who had HIV and had not received antiretroviral therapy, or was an uninfected healthy control (not recorded which).

This rearrangement joins TRBV5-5 to TRBJ1-4, with D uncertain. Germline CDR1 reads SGHKS; CDR2 reads YYEKEE (reference sequence). The CDR3 length is 13 residues. The germline V and J ends were trimmed by 0 bases and 6 bases, with 6 bases remaining between them. CDR3 sequence (DNA): TGTGCCAGCAGCTTGGTCGATTATGAAAAACTGTTTTTT. Protein sequence: CASSLVDYEKLFF.

This clonotype has only a few counts. J is TRBJ1-1 and V is TRBV7-9, with a weak D call TRBD1 (5 bases). The CDR3 is 18 amino acids. Trimming pared 6 bases from V and 0 bases from J, leaving 23 bases between. The germline V gene has CDR1 SEHNR and CDR2 FQNEAQ (reference sequence). The CDR3 loop reads CASRPRQPKGFMNTEAFF. In DNA form, the CDR3 reads TGTGCCAGCAGACCCCGACAGCCTAAGGGATTCATGAACACTGAAGCTTTCTTT.

This chain joins TRBV7-9 and TRBJ2-3, with TRBD2 matching 8 bases. V lost 11 bases, J lost 5 bases, and 3 bases stayed unmatched. From germline, CDR1 is SEHNR and CDR2 FQNEAQ (reference sequence). The CDR3 length is 11 residues. The CDR3, as DNA: TGTGCCGCGCTAGCGGGAGATACGCAGTATTTT. Its translation: CAALAGDTQYF. The full variable domain, rest sourced from reference TRBV7-9 and TRBJ2-3, is DTGVSQNPRHKITKRGQNVTFRCDPISEHNRLYWYRQTLGQGPEFLTYFQNEAQLEKSRLLSDRFSAERPKGSFSTLEIQRTEQGDSAMYLCAALAGDTQYFGPGTRLTVL.

There are a few counts of this clonotype. J is TRBJ2-6 and V is TRBV28, with D unclear. The CDR3 consists of 15 residues. Germline values: CDR1 MDHEN, CDR2 SYDVKM. Between the trimmed V and J ends, which lost 7 bases and 0 bases, there was a span of 10 bases. The CDR3 region has the DNA TGTGCCAGCATCGAAGCCAGCTCTGGGGCCAACGTCCTGACTTTC. Translated, it gives CASIEASSGANVLTF.

This clonotype came up a few times. The chain recombines TRBV2 with TRBJ1-6; a weak D match, TRBD1 (5 bases). V dropped 6 bases and J dropped 6 bases, with 12 bases sitting between them. CDR3 size: 14 residues. The germline gives CDR1 SNHLY, CDR2 FYNNEI. Here the CDR3 reads CASRRGRVNSPLHF. CDR3 DNA: TGTGCCAGCAGAAGGGGTAGGGTTAATTCACCCCTCCACTTT. The variable domain in full, completed from reference TRBV2 and TRBJ1-6, reads EPEVTQTPSHQVTQMGQEVILRCVPISNHLYFYWYRQILGQKVEFLVSFYNNEISEKSEIFDDQFSVERPDGSNFTLKIRSTKLEDSAMYFCASRRGRVNSPLHFGNGTRLTVT.

This clonotype came up many times. The rearrangement joins TRBV28 to TRBJ2-7; tentative D call: TRBD2 (5 bases). The CDR3 consists of 13 residues. CDR1 is MDHEN and CDR2 is SYDVKM in the germline V gene. V lost 4 bases and J lost 0, with 7 bases in between. The CDR3 region is CASSSGSSYEQYF. The DNA of the CDR3 is TGTGCCAGCAGTTCGGGGAGCTCCTACGAGCAGTACTTC. The variable domain in full, completed from reference TRBV28 and TRBJ2-7, reads DVKVTQSSRYLVKRTGEKVFLECVQDMDHENMFWYRQDPGLGLRLIYFSYDVKMKEKGDIPEGYSVSREKKERFSLILESASTNQTSMYLCASSSGSSYEQYFGPGTRLTVT.

The table lists this clonotype with many counts. The gene calls are TRBV7-2 and TRBJ1-1; the match to TRBD1 covers 8 bases. The CDR3 covers 15 residues. The ends lost 6 bases at V and 1 base at J; junction bases unmatched: 7. Germline V gene data show CDR1 as SGHTA and CDR2 as FQGNSA. The CDR3 is CASRSRQGRNTEAFF. The CDR3 DNA follows: TGTGCCAGCAGGTCTCGACAGGGGAGGAACACTGAAGCTTTCTTT.

The sample holds a few counts of this clonotype. The chain carries TRBV29-1 and TRBJ2-7; possibly TRBD1 for D (5 bases). V was trimmed by 3 bases and J by 1 base, leaving 19 bases between them. CDR3 length: 16 amino acids. Looked up from germline, CDR1 is SQVTM and CDR2 is ANQGSEA. CDR3 DNA: TGCAGCGTTGATAACCCCAGGGTCCCTAGTTCCTACGAGCAGTACTTC. It yields the protein CSVDNPRVPSSYEQYF.

At least ten counts were recorded for this clonotype. V usage is TRBV5-1 and J usage is TRBJ2-5; D ambiguous. From germline, CDR1 is SGHRS and CDR2 YFSETQ. Trimming took off 1 base at V and 4 bases at J, with 5 bases between the two ends. The CDR3 sequence is 12 residues long. The CDR3 nucleotides read TGCGCCAGCAGCTTGTTAGCAGAGACCCAGTACTTC. Residues: CASSLLAETQYF. Filled out from reference TRBV5-1 and TRBJ2-5, the complete variable domain reads KAGVTQTPRYLIKTRGQQVTLSCSPISGHRSVSWYQQTPGQGLQFLFEYFSETQRNKGNFPGRFSGRQFSNSRSEMNVSTLELGDSALYLCASSLLAETQYFGPGTRLLVL.

This clonotype was counted at least ten times. The CDR3 reads CASSSKLGGRFTDTQYF. The DNA of the CDR3 is TGCGCCAGCAGCAGCAAGCTGGGGGGAAGATTCACAGATACGCAGTATTTT. The V and J genes are TRBV5-1 and TRBJ2-3; the D gene is possibly TRBD2 (6 bases). There are 17 residues in the CDR3. Trimming pared 4 bases from V and 2 bases from J, leaving 20 bases between. Germline loops: CDR1 SGHRS, CDR2 YFSETQ.

This clonotype was counted a few times. The V gene is TRBV5-1, the J gene TRBJ2-3, with 9 bases lining up with TRBD1. Per the germline V gene, CDR1 is SGHRS and CDR2 is YFSETQ. The CDR3 has 15 amino acids. V shed 3 bases and J 3 bases; nucleotides not matched to a gene: 5. The DNA for the CDR3 is TGCGCCAGCAGCTCTCCGGGACAGGGAACAGATACGCAGTATTTT. This translates into CASSSPGQGTDTQYF. The full variable domain, its missing parts supplied by reference TRBV5-1 and TRBJ2-3, is KAGVTQTPRYLIKTRGQQVTLSCSPISGHRSVSWYQQTPGQGLQFLFEYFSETQRNKGNFPGRFSGRQFSNSRSEMNVSTLELGDSALYLCASSSPGQGTDTQYFGPGTRLTVL.

The chain uses TRBV6-2 or TRBV6-3 and TRBJ2-7; perhaps TRBD1 as D (6 bases). The CDR3 sequence is 13 residues long. Germline CDR1 MNHEY, CDR2 SVGEGT. V was clipped by 5 bases and J by 3 bases, with 11 bases between them. The CDR3: CASSTGQRYEQYF. CDR3 DNA sequence: TGTGCCAGCAGTACTGGACAGCGCTACGAGCAGTACTTC.

The V gene is TRBV13, the J gene TRBJ2-3; D not certain. CDR3 length equals 13 residues. Germline V gene data show CDR1 as PRHDT and CDR2 as FYEKMQ (reference sequence). V lost 5 bases to trimming and J lost 4 bases, with 10 bases between them. In nucleotides, the CDR3 is TGTGCCAGCAGCCCGAACGCCCCAGATACGCAGTATTTT. This codes for CASSPNAPDTQYF.

This clonotype ranks as medium-sized. The CDR3 bases are TGTGCCAGCAGGACCGACACAGATACGCAGTATTTT. It encodes CASRTDTDTQYF. The chain employs TRBV6-1 and TRBJ2-3; D uncertain. Germline V gives CDR1 MNHNS, CDR2 SASEGT. With 6 bases removed from V and 2 bases from J, the gap between germline ends came to 6 bases. This CDR3 contains 12 residues.

The chain is built from TRBV7-9 and TRBJ1-1; TRBD1 agrees at 10 bases. The CDR3 covers 15 residues. Germline trimming cut 5 bases from V and 4 bases from J; bases unmatched to any gene: 7. The germline gives CDR1 SEHNR, CDR2 FQNEAQ (reference sequence). This CDR3 reads CASSPGTGESTEAFF. In DNA, the CDR3 is TGTGCCAGCAGCCCAGGGACAGGGGAGAGCACTGAAGCTTTCTTT. Filled out from reference TRBV7-9 and TRBJ1-1, the complete variable domain reads DTGVSQNPRHKITKRGQNVTFRCDPISEHNRLYWYRQTLGQGPEFLTYFQNEAQLEKSRLLSDRFSAERPKGSFSTLEIQRTEQGDSAMYLCASSPGTGESTEAFFGQGTRLTVV.

This clonotype was counted at least ten times. V gene TRBV28 combines with J gene TRBJ2-2; D remains unclear. CDR1 is MDHEN, CDR2 SYDVKM, per germline. The CDR3 is 15 residues long. The V and J ends lost 0 bases and 5 bases respectively, with 10 bases between them. CDR3: CASSLWGSRTGELFF. The CDR3 DNA sequence: TGTGCCAGCAGTTTATGGGGCAGTAGGACCGGGGAGCTGTTTTTT.

V is TRBV20-1 and J is TRBJ1-2; D gene uncertain. CDR1 DFQATT and CDR2 SNEGSKA come from the germline V gene (reference sequence). The V end was cut by 1 base, the J end by 4 bases, with 7 bases between. This CDR3 comprises 12 residues. CDR3 sequence: CSARGDRYGYTF. In DNA form, the CDR3 reads TGCAGTGCTAGAGGGGATCGCTATGGCTACACCTTC.

This clonotype has a count of ten or more. The chain combines TRBV6-2 or TRBV6-3 with TRBJ2-3, with D perhaps TRBD2 (5 bases). Germline V lookup: CDR1 MNHEY, CDR2 SVGEGT. V lost 7 bases, J lost 6 bases, and 8 bases lay in between. The CDR3 has 11 residues. Here the CDR3 DNA reads TGTGCCAGCACCACGGGGGATACGCAGTATTTT. It translates to CASTTGDTQYF.

This clonotype has just a few counts. The V call is TRBV28, the J call TRBJ2-7; 7 bases are shared with TRBD1. The germline CDR1 and CDR2 sequences are MDHEN and SYDVKM. This CDR3 is 13 amino acids long. The V and J ends lost 5 bases and 2 bases, in that order; junction bases with no gene match: 3. Here the CDR3 reads CASSRQGTYEQYF. CDR3 DNA sequence: TGTGCCAGCAGTAGACAGGGTACCTACGAGCAGTACTTC. Filled out from reference TRBV28 and TRBJ2-7, the complete variable domain reads DVKVTQSSRYLVKRTGEKVFLECVQDMDHENMFWYRQDPGLGLRLIYFSYDVKMKEKGDIPEGYSVSREKKERFSLILESASTNQTSMYLCASSRQGTYEQYFGPGTRLTVT.

The chain carries TRBV11-1 and TRBJ2-7; weak D call: TRBD1 (5 bases). Trimming removed 3 bases at V and 3 bases at J, with 12 bases between. The germline CDR1 and CDR2 sequences are SGHAT and FQDESV (reference sequence). This CDR3 comprises 14 residues. CDR3 region: CASSLQGQGYEQYF. The DNA for the CDR3 is TGTGCCAGCAGCTTGCAGGGCCAAGGCTACGAGCAGTACTTC.

This chain joins TRBV28 and TRBJ2-3, with D tentatively TRBD1 (5 bases). Germline V gene sequence: CDR1 MDHEN, CDR2 SYDVKM. The CDR3 loop spans 15 amino acids. Trimming shortened V by 2 bases and J by 6 bases, and 15 bases separated the two germline ends. This CDR3 reads CASSLRGQGDDTQYF. The CDR3, as DNA: TGTGCCAGCAGTTTACGTGGGCAGGGTGACGATACGCAGTATTTT.